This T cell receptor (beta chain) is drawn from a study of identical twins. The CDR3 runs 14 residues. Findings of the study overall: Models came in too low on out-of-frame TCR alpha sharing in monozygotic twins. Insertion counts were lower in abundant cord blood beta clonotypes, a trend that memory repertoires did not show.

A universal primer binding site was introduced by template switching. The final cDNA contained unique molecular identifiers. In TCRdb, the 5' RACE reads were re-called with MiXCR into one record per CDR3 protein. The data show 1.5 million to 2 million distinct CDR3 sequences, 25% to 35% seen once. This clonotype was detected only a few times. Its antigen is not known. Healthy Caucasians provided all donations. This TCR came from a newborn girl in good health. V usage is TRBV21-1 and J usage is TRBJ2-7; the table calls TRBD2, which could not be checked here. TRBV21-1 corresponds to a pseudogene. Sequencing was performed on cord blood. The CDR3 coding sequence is TGTGCCAGCAGCAAAGGTCCAGCGGGGTACGAGCAGTACTTC. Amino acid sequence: CASSKGPAGYEQYF.